The rows below give T cell receptor beta chains drawn from one sample of a study of shared clonotypes between healthy human individuals. TCRdb keeps only in-frame clones here, not all; method: immunoSEQ multiplex PCR. The sample lists about 2.2 million clones; around 93% were seen once. Material for sequencing was naive CD8+ T cells from PBMCs. The origin of the receptors is a man aged 18-30 years in good health. Some clones in this sample may be carry-over from other donors' samples. Both conserved end residues are part of each CDR3. D genes are given only for firm matches. Clone size, where shown, is once, few, many, or a class for clones that have expanded.

V,D,J,size,CDR3,DNA
TRBV4-1,NA,TRBJ2-1,NA,CASSQDRADYNEQFF,TGCGCCAGCAGCCAAGATCGGGCGGACTACAATGAGCAGTTCTTC
TRBV2,TRBD2,TRBJ2-1,once,CASSPGLAGDDEQFF,TGTGCCAGCAGCCCGGGACTAGCGGGAGACGATGAGCAGTTCTTC
TRBV11-2,NA,TRBJ2-7,NA,CASSLNQIYEQYF,TGTGCCAGCAGCTTAAACCAAATTTACGAGCAGTACTTC
TRBV27,TRBD1,TRBJ1-5,NA,CASSSDRGSYQPQHF,TGTGCCAGCAGTTCGGACAGGGGTAGTTATCAGCCCCAGCATTTT
TRBV9,TRBD1,TRBJ2-3,NA,CASSGGQGATDTQYF,TGTGCCAGCAGCGGAGGACAGGGGGCAACAGATACGCAGTATTTT
TRBV6-5,NA,TRBJ2-2,NA,CASSYGSGAGGELFF,TGTGCCAGCAGTTACGGTTCAGGAGCGGGCGGGGAGCTGTTTTTT
TRBV27,TRBD2,TRBJ2-1,NA,CASSSLGAGQYNEQFF,TGTGCCAGCAGTAGCCTGGGAGCGGGGCAATACAATGAGCAGTTCTTC
TRBV19,NA,TRBJ2-3,NA,CASRNLKVGGRGTDTQYF,TGTGCCAGTAGAAACCTAAAGGTGGGCGGGCGGGGCACAGATACGCAGTATTTT
TRBV27,TRBD1,TRBJ2-7,NA,CASSHPTGGFYEQYF,TGTGCCAGCAGTCACCCGACAGGGGGCTTTTACGAGCAGTACTTC
TRBV27,TRBD2,TRBJ2-1,NA,CASSRLAGGANEQFF,TGTGCCAGCAGCCGACTAGCGGGAGGGGCAAATGAGCAGTTCTTC
TRBV25-1,NA,TRBJ2-7,NA,CASSEGRAYEQYF,TGTGCCAGCAGTGAAGGACGAGCCTACGAGCAGTACTTC
TRBV13,NA,TRBJ2-3,NA,CASSLGLVLTDTQYF,TGTGCCAGCAGCTTAGGGCTAGTGTTAACAGATACGCAGTATTTT
TRBV9,NA,TRBJ2-3,NA,CASSVGGSSTDTQYF,TGTGCCAGCAGCGTTGGGGGGTCTAGCACAGATACGCAGTATTTT
TRBV27,TRBD2,TRBJ2-7,NA,CASSFSLAGVYEQYF,TGTGCCAGCAGTTTCTCACTAGCGGGAGTCTACGAGCAGTACTTC